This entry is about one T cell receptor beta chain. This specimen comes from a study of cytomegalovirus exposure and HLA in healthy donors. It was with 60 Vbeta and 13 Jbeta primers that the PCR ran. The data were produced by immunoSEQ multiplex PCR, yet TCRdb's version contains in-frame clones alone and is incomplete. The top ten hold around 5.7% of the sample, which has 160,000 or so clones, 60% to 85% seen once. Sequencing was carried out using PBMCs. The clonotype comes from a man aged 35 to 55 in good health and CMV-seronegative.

The chain's CDR3 is CASSDRDRGFHEQYF. In DNA, the CDR3 is TGTGCCAGCAGTGACCGGGACAGGGGCTTCCACGAGCAGTACTTC. The chain is built from TRBV25-1 and TRBJ2-7; 10 nucleotides agree with TRBD1. V shed 3 bases and J 5 bases; nucleotides not matched to a gene: 7. Germline-derived CDR1 and CDR2 are MGHDK and SYGVNS. The CDR3 consists of 15 residues.